This T cell receptor (beta chain) was documented in a study of T cells after yellow fever vaccination. Broader study findings: The secondary T-cell response peaked on day 5, not day 15, but was weaker. The CD4 and CD8 compartments had a small share of their clonotypes in common.

Trimming took off 4 bases at V and 5 bases at J, with 8 bases between the two ends. The CDR3 loop spans 12 amino acids. CDR1 and CDR2 (germline): WSHSY, SAAADI. Worth noting for this clonotype: Its antigen remains unidentified.

TCRdb passed the 5' RACE reads through MiXCR, listing each CDR3 protein once. The sample yields about 320,000 distinct CDR3 sequences, 4% to 5.5% seen once. V usage is TRBV10-2 and J usage is TRBJ2-5; D is undetermined. The receptor's source is a man younger than 35 who received the YFV17D yellow fever vaccine. Here the sequenced sample was PBMCs, taken 15 days after the yellow fever booster vaccination. CDR3 amino acids: CASSVGWETQYF. DNA of the CDR3: TGCGCCAGCAGTGTCGGCTGGGAGACCCAGTACTTC.